The clone carrying this T cell receptor beta chain was seen many times. Its antigen is not known. Looked up from germline, CDR1 is MNHEY and CDR2 is SMNVEV (reference sequence). V shed 0 bases, J shed 4 bases, and the junction held 3 bases outside the gene matches. The CDR3 totals 17 residues. Researchers built TCR beta libraries using quantitative 5'-RACE with molecular barcodes. A single record per CDR3 protein comes from TCRdb applying MiXCR to the 5' RACE reads. Of some 100,000 distinct CDR3 sequences detected, roughly 8.5% appear once; the ten largest clones hold about 30%. The source of the sample is a study of CD8 T cells in ankylosing spondylitis. General study findings and limits: As for the disease-linked clones, they showed a CD8+ phenotype and occurred at relatively low frequencies in peripheral blood. Ankylosing spondylitis blood appeared to carry a characteristic TCR beta motif of 7 or 8 highly homologous variants. Disease-linked clones were reportedly significantly enriched in matched ankylosing spondylitis synovial fluid. Before this, some motif variants had been reported in reactive arthritis synovial fluid and blood.

Sequenced material: blood, either unsorted or a sorted T cell fraction (not recorded which). This TCR was sampled from a male donor with ankylosing spondylitis. The chain carries TRBV27 and TRBJ2-7, with 16 bases identical to TRBD2. The DNA for the CDR3 is TGTGCCAGCAGTTTATCGGGACTAGCGGGAGGGAAATACGAGCAGTACGTC. Translation: CASSLSGLAGGKYEQYV.